This T cell receptor beta chain was retrieved from a study of blood T cell repertoires in COVID-19 (dated by TCRdb to the early 2020s). About the study as a whole: Samples from collaborators originated in the United States, Italy and Spain and spanned both the acute and convalescent phases of COVID-19. The material from the prospective study consisted of cDNA or gDNA derived from T cells, B-cell-depleted T cells, or PBMCs. The dataset comprised deeply sampled blood TCRbeta repertoires from subjects exposed to, actively infected with, or recovered from COVID-19. The repertoires were released in a freely available public database intended as a resource for research on the immune response to SARS-CoV-2. The samples were drawn from the first 160 participants of the ongoing ImmuneRACE study and from some 1,300 subjects provided by 6 global collaborators. Sample metadata almost always included a de-identified subject ID, COVID-19 status, age in years and sex. Where available, HLA class I and class II types were obtained from metadata supplied by the sample provider rather than from assay-based typing.

Inclusive of the bounding cysteine and phenylalanine, the CDR3 is 12 residues long. Of the read, only the CDR3 DNA is kept; its 36 bases are in frame from base 1. The germline ends are 4 bases apart after V is trimmed by 1 base and J by 2 bases. The germline V gene encodes CDR1 SGHRS and CDR2 YFSETQ. TCRbeta CDR3 regions were amplified from genomic DNA by means of the immunoSEQ Assay, a bias-controlled multiplex PCR. Processing in the source paper ran as follows. Within the assay, amplification of reference gene primers was used to estimate how many nucleated cells each sample contained. Sequence reads were collapsed and filtered to measure the absolute abundance of every unique TCRbeta CDR3 rearrangement. Productive Simpson clonality was computed per sample as the square root of Simpson's diversity index over productive rearrangements. TCRdb obtained this table from immuneACCESS and retained in-frame rearrangements with V and J assigned. These tables miss some clones; where compared with another copy, unresolved V genes account for less than half of the shortfall, and the remainder is unexplained. From that table come the V and J calls and clone size; the DNA was used to work out D and trimming. This sample has fewer than 250,000 clones in its table, and approximately 86% of those were observed once. The ten largest clones take up about 1.6% of the sample.

Samples from volunteer blood donors who had recovered from COVID-19 were contributed by a second Seattle source. Collaborating institutions collected whole blood in K2EDTA tubes following their own protocols. For TCRbeta analysis, collaborator samples were shipped as frozen whole blood, as isolated PBMCs, or as DNA extracted from either sample type. Comment on this clone: This clone's antigen is unknown. No quality values exist for individual bases; no much larger clone is one base distant.

The study at large found these results: How much clinical and demographic metadata was included differed by source and by participant, and the metadata was provided uncurated.

What was sequenced was peripheral blood. The rearranged segments are TRBV5-1 and TRBJ2-7; the D gene is unclear. The receptor's source is a woman aged 55-69 years who had recovered from COVID-19. The nucleotide sequence reads TGCGCCAGCAGCTTGACAGCCTACGAGCAGTACTTC. The resulting protein is CASSLTAYEQYF.